This T cell receptor beta chain was obtained from a study of blood T cell repertoires in COVID-19. Looked up from germline, CDR1 is SGHRS and CDR2 is YFSETQ. Trimming left V 2 bases short and J 2 bases short, with 8 bases between. The CDR3 runs 14 residues. Assay used: immunoSEQ multiplex PCR; TCRdb lists only in-frame clones, some missing. The sample holds 120,000 or so clones, around three quarters seen once. This clone appeared a few times. The chain has TRBV5-1 and TRBJ2-1; perhaps TRBD1 as D (5 bases). Material for sequencing was peripheral blood. This receptor was obtained from a man aged 35 to 55 with active or convalescent COVID-19. The CDR3 is CASSFRAAYNEQFF. In DNA, the CDR3 is TGCGCCAGCAGCTTCAGGGCGGCCTACAATGAGCAGTTCTTC.